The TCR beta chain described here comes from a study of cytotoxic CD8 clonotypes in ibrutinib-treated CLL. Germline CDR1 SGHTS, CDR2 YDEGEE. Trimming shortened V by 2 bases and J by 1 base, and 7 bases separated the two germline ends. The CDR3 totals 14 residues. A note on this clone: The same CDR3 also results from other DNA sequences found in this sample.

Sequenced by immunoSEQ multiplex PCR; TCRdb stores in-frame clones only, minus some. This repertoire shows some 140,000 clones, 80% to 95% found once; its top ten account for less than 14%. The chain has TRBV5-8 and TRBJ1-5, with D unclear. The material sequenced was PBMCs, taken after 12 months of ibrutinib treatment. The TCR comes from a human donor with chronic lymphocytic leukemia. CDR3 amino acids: CASSFLGSNQPQHF. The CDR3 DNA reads TGTGCCAGCAGCTTTTTGGGGAGCAATCAGCCCCAGCATTTT.